This entry describes one T cell receptor beta chain. Its cognate antigen is unknown. One entry per CDR3 protein, called by TCRdb with MiXCR from the 5' RACE reads. In the table there are about 720,000 distinct CDR3 sequences, over 8.5% of which are singletons. The data are from a study of identical twins. CDR3 size: 14 residues. Germline CDR1 is SGHTA and CDR2 is FQGTGA. Trimming shortened V by 4 bases and J by 9 bases, and 16 bases separated the two germline ends. Study observations and caveats: Alpha sequences out of frame and shared by twins had excess low generation probability.

The data also belong to a second study, concerning yellow fever vaccine responses in identical twins.

The receptor was isolated from a woman between 18 and 29 years old in good health. Sequenced sample: PBMCs. The chain recombines TRBV7-3 with TRBJ2-4, with D possibly being TRBD2 (6 bases). Written as DNA, the CDR3 is TGTGCCAGCAGCTCAGGAGGGGTCGGCGGCATTCAGTACTTC. Amino acids: CASSSGGVGGIQYF.